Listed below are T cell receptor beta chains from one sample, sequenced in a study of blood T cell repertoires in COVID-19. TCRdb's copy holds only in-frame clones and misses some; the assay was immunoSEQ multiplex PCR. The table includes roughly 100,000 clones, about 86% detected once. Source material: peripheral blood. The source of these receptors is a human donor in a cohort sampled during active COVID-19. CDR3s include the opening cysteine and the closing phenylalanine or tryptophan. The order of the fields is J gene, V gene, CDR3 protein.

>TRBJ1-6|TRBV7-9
CASKQGHGNSPLHF
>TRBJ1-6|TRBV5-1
CASSITGNAKNSPLHF
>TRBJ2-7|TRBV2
CASSKPKTGLLSYEQYF
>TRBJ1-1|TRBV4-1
CASSHHVGTGNTEAFF
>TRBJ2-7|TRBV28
CASSSVELAYEQYF
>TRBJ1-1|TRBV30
CACSSRGTEAFF
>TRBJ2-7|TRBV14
CASSQGLAVYEQYF
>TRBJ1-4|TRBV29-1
CSVGPDRVRSTNEKLFF
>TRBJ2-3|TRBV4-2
CASSYRGRENTDTQYF
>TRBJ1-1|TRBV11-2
CASSLGGQGTNTEAFF
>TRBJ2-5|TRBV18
CASGQDQETQYF
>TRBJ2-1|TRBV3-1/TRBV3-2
CASGGGGIYNNEQFF
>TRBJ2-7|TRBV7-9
CASSLEGQGAEQYF
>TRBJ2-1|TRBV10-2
CASRWGGSNEQFF
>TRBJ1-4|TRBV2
CASRDRAFGEKLFF
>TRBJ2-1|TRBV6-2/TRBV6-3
CASSYRPGGGEQFF
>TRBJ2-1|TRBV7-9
CASSSTGLAGANEQFF
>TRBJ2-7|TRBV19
CASSIGAYEQYF
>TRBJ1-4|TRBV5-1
CASSPARVREEKLFF
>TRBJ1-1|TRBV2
CASSLEDRVSEAFF
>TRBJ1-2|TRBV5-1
CASSLGQDYGYTF
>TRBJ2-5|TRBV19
CASSIQGAGETQYF
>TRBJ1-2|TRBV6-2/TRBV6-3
CASSPTGLKDGYTF
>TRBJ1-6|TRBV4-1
CASSQTGLGMNSPLHF
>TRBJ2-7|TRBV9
CASSVEDRSSYEQYF